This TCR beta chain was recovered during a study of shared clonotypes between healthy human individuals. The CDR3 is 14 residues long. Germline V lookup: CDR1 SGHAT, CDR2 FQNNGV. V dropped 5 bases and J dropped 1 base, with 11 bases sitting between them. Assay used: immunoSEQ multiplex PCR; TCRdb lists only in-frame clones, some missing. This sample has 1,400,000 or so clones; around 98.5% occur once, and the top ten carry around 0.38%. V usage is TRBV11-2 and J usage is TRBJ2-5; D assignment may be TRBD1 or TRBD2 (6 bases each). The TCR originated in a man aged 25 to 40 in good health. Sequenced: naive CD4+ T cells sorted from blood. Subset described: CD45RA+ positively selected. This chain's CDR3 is CASSPTGAQETQYF. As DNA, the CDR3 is TGTGCCAGCAGCCCGACGGGGGCCCAAGAGACCCAGTACTTC.